This passage covers 6 T cell receptor beta chains from one sample sequenced in a study of cytomegalovirus exposure and HLA in healthy donors. Measured with immunoSEQ multiplex PCR; TCRdb has only the in-frame clones, and not every one. The table records approximately 140,000 clones, 86% of them present only once. The sequenced material came from PBMCs. The receptors derive from a man between 18 and 29 years old in good health and CMV-seronegative.

This sequence joins TRBV15 and TRBJ2-1, with 10 bases aligning to TRBD1. The length of the CDR3 is 15 residues. CDR1 and CDR2 (germline): LNHNV, YYDKDF (reference sequence). Germline trimming cut 6 bases from V and 5 bases from J; bases unmatched to any gene: 7. CDR3 amino acids: CATRNAGTGDNEQFF. The CDR3 DNA reads TGTGCCACCAGAAATGCCGGGACAGGGGACAATGAGCAGTTCTTC.

The chain recombines TRBV27 with TRBJ1-5; TRBD1 might be the D (6 bases). Between the trimmed V and J ends, which lost 8 bases and 0 bases, there was a span of 14 bases. CDR1 and CDR2 (germline): MNHEY, SMNVEV (reference sequence). The CDR3 runs 15 residues. The DNA for the CDR3 is TGTGCCAGCTCGTCCGGGACAAATAGCAATCAGCCCCAGCATTTT. It yields the protein CASSSGTNSNQPQHF.

The V and J genes are TRBV27 and TRBJ2-2; maybe TRBD2 (5 bases). With 4 bases removed from V and 0 bases from J, the gap between germline ends came to 18 bases. CDR1 MNHEY and CDR2 SMNVEV come from the germline V gene (reference sequence). The CDR3 is 18 residues long. The CDR3 bases are TGTGCCAGCAGTTCCAAGCCCTGGGGAGAATCGAACACCGGGGAGCTGTTTTTT. Protein product: CASSSKPWGESNTGELFF.

This clone has just a few counts. The CDR3 is CASTGLATTYEQYF. DNA of the CDR3: TGTGCCAGCACTGGACTAGCGACCACCTACGAGCAGTACTTC. V is TRBV2 and J is TRBJ2-7, with 9 bases matching TRBD2. V was clipped by 7 bases and J by 2 bases; unmatched bases: 6. CDR1 and CDR2 from the germline V gene are SNHLY and FYNNEI. The CDR3 spans 14 residues.

The rearrangement joins TRBV9 to TRBJ2-7, with 12 bases lining up with TRBD2. Germline trimming cut 5 bases from V and 3 bases from J; bases unmatched to any gene: 3. CDR3 length equals 14 residues. Germline V gives CDR1 SGDLS, CDR2 YYNGEE. The CDR3 coding sequence is TGTGCCAGCAGTGCTAGCGGGAGGGTCTACGAGCAGTACTTC. It specifies CASSASGRVYEQYF.

The V gene is TRBV29-1, the J gene TRBJ1-5; 10 bases are a match to TRBD1. The CDR3 runs 12 residues. CDR1 is SQVTM, CDR2 ANQGSEA, per germline. J lost 4 bases, V lost 6 bases, and 0 bases had no gene match. As DNA, the CDR3 is TGCAGCGTGGGACAGGGGAATCAGCCCCAGCATTTT. Translating gives CSVGQGNQPQHF.